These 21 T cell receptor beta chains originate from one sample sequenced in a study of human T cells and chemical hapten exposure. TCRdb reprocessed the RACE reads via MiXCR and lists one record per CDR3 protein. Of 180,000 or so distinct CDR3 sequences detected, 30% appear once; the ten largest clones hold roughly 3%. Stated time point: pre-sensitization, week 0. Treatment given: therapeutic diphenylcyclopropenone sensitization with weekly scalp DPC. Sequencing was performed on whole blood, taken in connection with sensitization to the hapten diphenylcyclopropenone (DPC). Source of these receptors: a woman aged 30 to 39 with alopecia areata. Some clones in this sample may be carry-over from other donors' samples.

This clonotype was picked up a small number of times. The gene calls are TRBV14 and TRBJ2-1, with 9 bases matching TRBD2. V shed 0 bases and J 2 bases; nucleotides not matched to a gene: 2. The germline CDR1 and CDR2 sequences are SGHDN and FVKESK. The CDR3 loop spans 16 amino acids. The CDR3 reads CASSQERGGTYNEQFF. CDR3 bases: TGTGCCAGCAGCCAAGAGCGGGGGGGGACCTACAATGAGCAGTTCTTC.

The CDR3 nucleotides are TGCAGCGTTGAAGGGAAACAAGCTTTCTCCTACAATGAGCAGTTCTTC. Translated, it gives CSVEGKQAFSYNEQFF. The rearrangement joins TRBV29-1 to TRBJ2-1, with unresolved D. CDR3 length: 16 residues. Germline V gives CDR1 SQVTM, CDR2 ANQGSEA. V shed 1 base and J shed 0 bases, with 13 bases lying between them.

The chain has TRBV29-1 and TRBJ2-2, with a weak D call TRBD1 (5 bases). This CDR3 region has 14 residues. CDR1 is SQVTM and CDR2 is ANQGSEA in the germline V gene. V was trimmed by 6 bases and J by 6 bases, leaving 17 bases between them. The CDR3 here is CSVGREVGAGELFF. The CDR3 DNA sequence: TGCAGCGTGGGCAGGGAAGTTGGCGCCGGGGAGCTGTTTTTT.

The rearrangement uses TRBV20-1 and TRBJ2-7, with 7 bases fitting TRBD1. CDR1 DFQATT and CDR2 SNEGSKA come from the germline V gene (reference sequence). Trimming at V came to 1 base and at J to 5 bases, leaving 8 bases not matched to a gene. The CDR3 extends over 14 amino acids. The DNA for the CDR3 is TGCAGTGCTAGAGCTGAGGGACAGTGGAACGAGCAGTACTTC. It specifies CSARAEGQWNEQYF.

In DNA, the CDR3 is TGCAGCGTTGGGGAGTCCGGGGAGCTGTTTTTT. Its protein is CSVGESGELFF. V usage is TRBV29-1 and J usage is TRBJ2-2; possible D gene TRBD2, 5 bases. The length of the CDR3 is 11 residues. V was trimmed by 4 bases and J by 6 bases, leaving 6 bases between them. Germline assignment: CDR1 SQVTM and CDR2 ANQGSEA.

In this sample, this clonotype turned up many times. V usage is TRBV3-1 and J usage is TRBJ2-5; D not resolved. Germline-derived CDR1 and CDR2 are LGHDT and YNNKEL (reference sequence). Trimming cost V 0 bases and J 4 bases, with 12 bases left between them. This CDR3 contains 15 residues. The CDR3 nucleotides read TGTGCCAGCAGCCAAGACTCCCCGACGGCAGAGACCCAGTACTTC. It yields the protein CASSQDSPTAETQYF.

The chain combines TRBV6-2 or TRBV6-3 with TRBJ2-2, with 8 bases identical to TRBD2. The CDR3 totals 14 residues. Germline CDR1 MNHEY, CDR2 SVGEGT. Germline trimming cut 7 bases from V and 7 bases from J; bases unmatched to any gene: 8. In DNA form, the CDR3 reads TGTGCCAGCATCAACGGGGGGGTAGGCGGGGAGCTGTTTTTT. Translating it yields CASINGGVGGELFF.

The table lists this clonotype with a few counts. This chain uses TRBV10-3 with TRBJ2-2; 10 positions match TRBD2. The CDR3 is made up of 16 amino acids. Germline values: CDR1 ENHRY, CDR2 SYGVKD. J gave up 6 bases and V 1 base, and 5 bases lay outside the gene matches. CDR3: CAISELPAGGPGELFF. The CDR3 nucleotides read TGTGCCATCAGTGAGTTGCCAGCGGGAGGGCCCGGGGAGCTGTTTTTT.

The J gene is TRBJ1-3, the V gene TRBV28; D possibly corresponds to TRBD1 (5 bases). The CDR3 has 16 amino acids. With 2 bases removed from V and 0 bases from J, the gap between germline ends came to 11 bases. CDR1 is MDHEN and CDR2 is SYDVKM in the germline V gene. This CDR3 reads CASSLGTLNSGNTIYF. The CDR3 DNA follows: TGTGCCAGCAGTTTAGGGACGCTAAACTCTGGAAACACCATATATTTT. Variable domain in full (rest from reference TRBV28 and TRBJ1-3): DVKVTQSSRYLVKRTGEKVFLECVQDMDHENMFWYRQDPGLGLRLIYFSYDVKMKEKGDIPEGYSVSREKKERFSLILESASTNQTSMYLCASSLGTLNSGNTIYFGEGSWLTVV.

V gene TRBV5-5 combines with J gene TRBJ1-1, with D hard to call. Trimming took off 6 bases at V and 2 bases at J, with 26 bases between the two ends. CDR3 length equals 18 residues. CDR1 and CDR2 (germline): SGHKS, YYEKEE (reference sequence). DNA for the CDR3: TGTGCCAGCATGAGGAGGGAGATCCTTGGAAACCCAAACACTGAAGCTTTCTTT. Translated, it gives CASMRREILGNPNTEAFF.

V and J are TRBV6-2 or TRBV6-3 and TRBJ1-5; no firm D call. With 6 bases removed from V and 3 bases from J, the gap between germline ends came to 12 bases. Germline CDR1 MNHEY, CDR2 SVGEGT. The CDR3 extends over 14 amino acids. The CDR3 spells CASRTGIHNQPQHF. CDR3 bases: TGTGCCAGCAGAACGGGAATTCACAATCAGCCCCAGCATTTT.

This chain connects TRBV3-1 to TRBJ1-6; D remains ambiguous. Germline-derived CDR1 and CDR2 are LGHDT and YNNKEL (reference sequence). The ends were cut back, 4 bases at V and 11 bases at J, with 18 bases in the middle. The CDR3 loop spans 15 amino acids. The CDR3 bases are TGTGCCAGCAGCCTTCGAGTTACCGGGCGCCCACCCCTCCACTTT. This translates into CASSLRVTGRPPLHF.

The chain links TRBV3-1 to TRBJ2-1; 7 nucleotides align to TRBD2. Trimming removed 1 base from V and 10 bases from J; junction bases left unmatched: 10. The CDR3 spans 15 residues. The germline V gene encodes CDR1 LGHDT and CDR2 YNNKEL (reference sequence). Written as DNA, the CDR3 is TGTGCCAGCAGCCAAGTCAATCCGGGAGGCGGAGAGCAGTTCTTC. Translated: CASSQVNPGGGEQFF.

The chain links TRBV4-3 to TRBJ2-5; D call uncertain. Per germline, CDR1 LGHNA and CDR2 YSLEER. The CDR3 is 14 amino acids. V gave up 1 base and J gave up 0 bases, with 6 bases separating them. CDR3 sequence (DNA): TGCGCCAGCAGCCAAGGCGGAGACCAAGAGACCCAGTACTTC. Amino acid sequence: CASSQGGDQETQYF.

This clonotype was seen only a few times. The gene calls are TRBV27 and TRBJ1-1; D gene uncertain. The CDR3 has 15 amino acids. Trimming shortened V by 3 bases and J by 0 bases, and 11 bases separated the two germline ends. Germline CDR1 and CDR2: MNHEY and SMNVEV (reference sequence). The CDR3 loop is CASSFSVGMNTEAFF. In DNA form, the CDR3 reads TGTGCCAGCAGTTTCTCGGTCGGGATGAACACTGAAGCTTTCTTT.

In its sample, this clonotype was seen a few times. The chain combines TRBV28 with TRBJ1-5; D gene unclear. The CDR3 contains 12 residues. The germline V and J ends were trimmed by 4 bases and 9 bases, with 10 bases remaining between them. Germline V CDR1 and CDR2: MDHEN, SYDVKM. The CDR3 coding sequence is TGTGCCAGCAGTTCGGCTGGATCGCCCCAGCATTTT. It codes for CASSSAGSPQHF.

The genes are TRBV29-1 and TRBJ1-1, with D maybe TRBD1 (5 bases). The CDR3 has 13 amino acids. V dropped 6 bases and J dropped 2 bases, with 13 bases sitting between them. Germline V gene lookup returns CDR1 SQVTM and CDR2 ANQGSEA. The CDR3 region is CSVLRELNTEAFF. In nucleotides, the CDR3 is TGCAGCGTGCTCAGGGAGCTAAACACTGAAGCTTTCTTT.

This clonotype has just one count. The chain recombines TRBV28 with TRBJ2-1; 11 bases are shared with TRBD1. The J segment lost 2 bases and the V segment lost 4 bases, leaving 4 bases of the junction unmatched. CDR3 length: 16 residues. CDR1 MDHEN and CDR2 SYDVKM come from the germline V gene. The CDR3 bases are TGTGCCAGCAGTTCCGAGGGACAGGGGGCCTACAATGAGCAGTTCTTC. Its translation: CASSSEGQGAYNEQFF.

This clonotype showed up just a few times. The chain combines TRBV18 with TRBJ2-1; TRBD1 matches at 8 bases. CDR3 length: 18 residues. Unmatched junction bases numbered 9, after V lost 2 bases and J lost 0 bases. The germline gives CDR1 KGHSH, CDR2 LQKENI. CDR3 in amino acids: CASSPIDRGQSSYNEQFF. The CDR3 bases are TGTGCCAGCTCACCAATTGACAGGGGTCAAAGCTCCTACAATGAGCAGTTCTTC.

CDR3 DNA sequence: TGTGCCAGCAGCTTAAGTTTAGACTATGGCTACACCTTC. This sequence encodes CASSLSLDYGYTF. The chain has TRBV7-9 and TRBJ1-2; D uncertain. The CDR3 sequence is 13 residues long. The germline CDR1 and CDR2 sequences are SEHNR and FQNEAQ (reference sequence). Trimming stripped 2 bases from V and 3 bases from J, with 7 bases between.

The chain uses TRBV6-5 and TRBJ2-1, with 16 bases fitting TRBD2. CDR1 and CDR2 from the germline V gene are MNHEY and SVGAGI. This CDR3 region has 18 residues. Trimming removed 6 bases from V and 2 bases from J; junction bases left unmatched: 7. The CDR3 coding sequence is TGTGCCAGCAGAACCGGGACTAGCGGGGGGGCCACCTACAATGAGCAGTTCTTC. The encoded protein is CASRTGTSGGATYNEQFF.